This T cell receptor beta chain was recorded in a study of T cell clonality in common variable immunodeficiency. Many counts were recorded for this clone. Assay used: immunoSEQ multiplex PCR; TCRdb lists only in-frame clones, some missing. The table lists 35,000 to 50,000 clones, with no singletons. This receptor was obtained from a person aged 18-69 years in good health. Specimen: peripheral blood mononuclear cells.

This CDR3 is CASSPGLAVTYEQYF. The part of the CDR3 DNA that was read is TGTGCCAGCAGCCCGGGACTAGCGGTAACCTACGAG. The chain combines TRBV7-8 with TRBJ2-7; 11 bases align to TRBD2. Read sequence stops 3 residues before the CDR3 end, and the germline J gene provides the missing end. This CDR3 contains 15 residues. With 5 bases clipped from V and 2 bases from J, the junction kept 5 bases outside the gene matches. Germline V gene data show CDR1 as SGHVS and CDR2 as FQNEAQ.